This T cell receptor (beta chain) is from a study of blood T cell repertoires in COVID-19 (dated by TCRdb to 2020 to 2021). About the study as a whole: The collaborator samples originated in the United States, Italy and Spain and spanned the acute and convalescent phases of COVID-19. The material from the prospective study consisted of cDNA or gDNA derived from T cells, B-cell-depleted T cells, or PBMCs. Deeply sampled blood TCRbeta repertoires from subjects exposed to, actively infected with, or recovered from COVID-19 were included in the dataset. The repertoires were released in a freely available public database meant as a resource for research on the immune response to SARS-CoV-2. Samples came from the ongoing ImmuneRACE study (first 160 participants) plus 1,254 subjects from 6 global collaborators. Sample metadata almost always included a de-identified subject ID, COVID-19 status, age in years and sex. Where HLA class I and class II types were available, the types were taken from metadata supplied by the sample provider, not from assay-based typing.

Participants in the prospective study were enrolled through a virtual design, were aged about 18 to 100 years, and lived in roughly 24 United States geographic areas. To assign participants to cohorts, the prospective study relied on clinical history that participants themselves reported in a screening survey and a study questionnaire. For ImmuneRACE Cohort 3, a participant was defined as recovered based on two consecutive negative NP/OP PCR tests, clearance by a healthcare professional, or resolution of symptoms. In the prospective study, mobile phlebotomists collected whole blood, serum and a nasopharyngeal or oropharyngeal swab from each participant. Additional blood draws and questionnaires over a 2-month period could optionally be provided by prospective study participants. Prospective study blood samples were shipped either frozen or at room temperature before DNA extraction. Overall study outcomes, separate from this receptor: The quantity of clinical and demographic metadata differed by source and by participant and was supplied without curation.

TCRbeta CDR3 regions were amplified from genomic DNA by means of the immunoSEQ Assay, a bias-controlled multiplex PCR. For the original study's pipeline: The number of nucleated cells in each sample was estimated from the amplification of reference gene primers within the assay. To quantify the absolute abundance of each unique TCRbeta CDR3 rearrangement, sequence reads were collapsed and filtered. For each sample, productive Simpson clonality was calculated by taking the square root of Simpson's diversity index across productive rearrangements. TCRdb's version of the immuneACCESS table is confined to in-frame rearrangements and falls short of the full clone set. An unresolved V gene accounts for under half of the shortfall where checked; the remainder is of unknown origin. V and J calls and clone size are as listed in that table; D and trimming were resolved from the DNA. The table for this sample lists about 400,000 clones; about 90% of them were counted only once. The ten largest account for approximately 3% of the sample.

Comment on this clone: Its antigen is currently not known. No per-base quality is available; no much larger clone lies one base away.

The CDR3 starts with the cysteine, ends with the phenylalanine, and has 15 residues. Only the CDR3 region is kept as DNA, spanning 45 bases read in frame from base 1. The germline V gene yields MDHEN for CDR1 and SYDVKM for CDR2. V drops 1 base and J drops 4 bases, leaving 11 bases in between. The chain couples TRBV28 to TRBJ1-5; a tentative D match to TRBD1 spans 5 bases. This sequence was found in a woman aged 25 to 39 who had recovered from COVID-19. Sequencing input: PBMCs or T cells enriched from blood (not recorded which). The CDR3 region reads CASSLFGHYNQPQHF. The nucleotide sequence reads as follows: TGTGCCAGCAGTTTATTCGGACATTATAATCAGCCCCAGCATTTT.